These 5 T cell receptor beta chains originate from one sample sequenced in a study of cytomegalovirus exposure and HLA in healthy donors. The PCR ran on 60 Vbeta and 13 Jbeta primers. Measured with immunoSEQ multiplex PCR; TCRdb has only the in-frame clones, and not every one. The sample includes over 130,000 clones, more than 60% of them seen just once. Sequenced input: PBMCs. All receptors come from a woman aged 60 to 75 in good health and CMV-seronegative.

This clone was seen more than once but under ten times. Written as DNA, the CDR3 is TGTGCCAGCCAGCGGGGCTTCGATGGCTACACCTTC. This encodes CASQRGFDGYTF. The rearrangement uses TRBV25-1 and TRBJ1-2; D might be TRBD1 (5 bases). Germline V lookup: CDR1 MGHDK, CDR2 SYGVNS. V lost 8 bases to trimming and J lost 6 bases, with 13 bases between them. There are 12 residues in the CDR3.

The V and J genes are TRBV29-1 and TRBJ1-2; a weak D match, TRBD1 (6 bases). This CDR3 comprises 12 residues. V was cut by 3 bases and J by 6 bases, with 11 bases left in between. CDR1 is SQVTM, CDR2 ANQGSEA, per germline. Here the CDR3 reads CSVEDRGDGYTF. The CDR3, as DNA: TGCAGCGTTGAGGACAGAGGGGATGGCTACACCTTC.

In its sample, this clone is large (0.1 to 1%). J is TRBJ1-1 and V is TRBV4-3; 12 bases match TRBD1. The germline V gene has CDR1 LGHNA and CDR2 YSLEER. V lost 0 bases, J lost 8 bases, and 4 bases stayed unmatched. CDR3 length: 15 residues. CDR3 nucleotide sequence: TGCGCCAGCAGCCAAGACCGGGACAGGGGGCCAGAAGCTTTCTTT. Residues: CASSQDRDRGPEAFF.

V and J are TRBV14 and TRBJ2-5; D is unclear. With 5 bases removed from V and 7 bases from J, the gap between germline ends came to 8 bases. Germline-derived CDR1 and CDR2 are SGHDN and FVKESK. The CDR3 runs 11 residues. Written as DNA, the CDR3 is TGTGCCAGCAGCTCTTCTTTGACCCAGTACTTC. It translates to CASSSSLTQYF. Combining the CDR3 with reference TRBV14 and TRBJ2-5 gives the whole variable domain EAGVTQFPSHSVIEKGQTVTLRCDPISGHDNLYWYRRVMGKEIKFLLHFVKESKQDESGMPNNRFLAERTGGTYSTLKVQPAELEDSGVYFCASSSSLTQYFGPGTRLLVL.

The rearrangement joins TRBV5-6 to TRBJ2-5; a possible D gene is TRBD2 (5 bases). Per germline, CDR1 SGHDT and CDR2 YYEEEE. Trimming removed 2 bases from V and 5 bases from J, with 22 bases in between. The CDR3 has 17 amino acids. The CDR3 spells CASSFGALAPQRETQYF. The CDR3 coding sequence is TGTGCCAGCAGCTTTGGAGCTTTAGCGCCCCAGCGGGAGACCCAGTACTTC.